The 32 T cell receptor beta chains reported below all come from one sample, sequenced in a study of cytomegalovirus exposure and HLA in healthy donors. It was with 60 Vbeta and 13 Jbeta primers that the PCR ran. Only in-frame clones appear in the TCRdb table, and some are missing; sequencing was by immunoSEQ multiplex PCR. The sample includes about 90,000 clones, around 70% seen only once; the top ten take over 12%. Input material: PBMCs. The receptors come from a woman aged 45-59 years in good health and CMV-seropositive.

The chain couples TRBV30 to TRBJ1-5, with TRBD1 identical over 7 bases. CDR3 length: 13 amino acids. Looked up from germline, CDR1 is GTSNPN and CDR2 is SVGIG (reference sequence). V was clipped by 3 bases and J by 2 bases; unmatched bases: 1. CDR3 in amino acids: CAWRDRGNQPQHF. For the CDR3, the DNA is TGTGCCTGGAGAGACAGGGGCAATCAGCCCCAGCATTTT.

J is TRBJ1-1 and V is TRBV2; TRBD1 matches 9 bases. Germline V gene sequence: CDR1 SNHLY, CDR2 FYNNEI. V lost 2 bases and J lost 4; bases outside the gene matches: 8. The CDR3 is 16 amino acids. CDR3 DNA: TGTGCCAGCAGTGAAAGACAGGGGGTTATCGGCACTGAAGCTTTCTTT. Protein sequence: CASSERQGVIGTEAFF.

This clone occurred a few times. The chain combines TRBV2 with TRBJ1-1, with 8 bases that match TRBD1. Losses at the gene ends were 8 bases for V and 11 bases for J; bases not matched to a gene: 10. The CDR3 is 12 residues long. In germline, CDR1 is SNHLY, CDR2 FYNNEI. CDR3 sequence: CASRDRGGRAFF. The DNA of the CDR3 is TGTGCCAGCCGAGACAGGGGAGGACGGGCTTTCTTT.

This clone appeared a few times. The genes are TRBV5-1 and TRBJ1-1; 8 bases are a match to TRBD1. The CDR3 sequence is 18 residues long. After removal of 4 bases from V and 5 bases from J, the junction contained 19 bases not matched to a gene. Germline CDR1 and CDR2: SGHRS and YFSETQ. CDR3 sequence (DNA): TGCGCCAGCAGCAATACCTCCCGGGGACAGGCGGGGAGTACTGAAGCTTTCTTT. As protein: CASSNTSRGQAGSTEAFF.

This clone was seen a handful of times. In nucleotides, the CDR3 is TGTGCCAGCTCACCACGAAATCAGGGGCTTGGGGACGAGCAGTACTTC. Encoded protein: CASSPRNQGLGDEQYF. The J gene is TRBJ2-7, the V gene TRBV18; TRBD1 might be the D (6 bases). This CDR3 is 16 amino acids long. From germline, CDR1 is KGHSH and CDR2 LQKENI. Trimming left V 1 base short and J 5 bases short, with 18 bases between.

The chain uses TRBV7-8 and TRBJ2-2; the match to TRBD2 covers 11 bases. Germline V CDR1 and CDR2: SGHVS, FQNEAQ. The CDR3 is 19 residues long. Trimming took 0 bases from V and 0 from J; bases not matched to a gene: 6. As DNA, the CDR3 is TGTGCCAGCAGCTTAGCTCTCTTTAGCGGGAGGGCGAACACCGGGGAGCTGTTTTTT. Translated, it gives CASSLALFSGRANTGELFF.

The chain recombines TRBV5-5 with TRBJ1-1; D is unresolved. The V and J ends lost 1 base and 4 bases respectively, with 8 bases between them. The CDR3 has 13 residues. Germline values: CDR1 SGHKS, CDR2 YYEKEE (reference sequence). CDR3 coding DNA: TGTGCCAGCAGCTTGATGTCGGGCACTGAAGCTTTCTTT. This gives the protein CASSLMSGTEAFF.

The rearrangement links TRBV29-1 to TRBJ2-1; 10 nucleotides agree with TRBD2. The germline V gene encodes CDR1 SQVTM and CDR2 ANQGSEA. The junction had 10 bases not matched to a gene; V was cut back by 6 bases and J by 2 bases. The CDR3 loop spans 16 amino acids. The CDR3 here is CSVIAGGRSAYNEQFF. Written as DNA, the CDR3 is TGCAGCGTAATAGCGGGAGGACGGTCCGCCTACAATGAGCAGTTCTTC.

The genes are TRBV11-2 and TRBJ1-4; 9 nucleotides match TRBD1. This CDR3 comprises 17 residues. The J segment lost 0 bases and the V segment lost 3 bases, leaving 5 bases of the junction unmatched. From germline, CDR1 is SGHAT and CDR2 FQNNGV. The CDR3 sequence: CASSLTGGQATNEKLFF. CDR3 bases: TGTGCCAGCAGCTTGACAGGGGGTCAGGCAACTAATGAAAAACTGTTTTTT. The full variable domain, rest sourced from reference TRBV11-2 and TRBJ1-4, is EAGVAQSPRYKIIEKRQSVAFWCNPISGHATLYWYQQILGQGPKLLIQFQNNGVVDDSQLPKDRFSAERLKGVDSTLKIQPAKLEDSAVYLCASSLTGGQATNEKLFFGSGTQLSVL.

The chain joins TRBV19 to TRBJ1-1; no clear D gene. The CDR3 contains 15 residues. The germline gives CDR1 LNHDA, CDR2 SQIVND (reference sequence). V lost 6 bases and J lost 0, with 14 bases in between. The DNA for the CDR3 is TGTGCCAGTAGCCCCCGCGTTTCGATGAACACTGAAGCTTTCTTT. As protein: CASSPRVSMNTEAFF.

The chain links TRBV7-9 to TRBJ1-1, with TRBD1 matching 7 bases. V was clipped by 6 bases and J by 1 base; unmatched bases: 2. The V gene's germline CDR1 is SEHNR and CDR2 FQNEAQ (reference sequence). The CDR3 consists of 13 residues. The CDR3, as DNA: TGTGCCAGCAGAGGGGACAGGAACACTGAAGCTTTCTTT. It is translated as CASRGDRNTEAFF.

V usage is TRBV2 and J usage is TRBJ2-3; 8 bases map to TRBD2. The CDR3 consists of 15 residues. Germline CDR1 and CDR2: SNHLY and FYNNEI. V shed 6 bases and J 2 bases; nucleotides not matched to a gene: 7. The chain's CDR3 is CASRNPTSATDTQYF. The CDR3 DNA sequence: TGTGCCAGCAGGAATCCGACTAGCGCCACAGATACGCAGTATTTT.

The CDR3 sequence is CASSYRLAGANNEQFF. CDR3 DNA sequence: TGTGCCAGCAGTTACAGACTAGCGGGAGCAAACAATGAGCAGTTCTTC. This chain uses TRBV6-5 with TRBJ2-1, with 12 nucleotides matching TRBD2. Germline lookup yields CDR1 MNHEY and CDR2 SVGAGI. The CDR3 totals 16 residues. V lost 2 bases and J lost 5; bases outside the gene matches: 4.

This rearrangement joins TRBV27 to TRBJ2-2; D remains ambiguous. CDR3 length equals 14 residues. Germline lookup yields CDR1 MNHEY and CDR2 SMNVEV (reference sequence). Trimming stripped 8 bases from V and 0 bases from J, with 10 bases between. CDR3 loop: CASGRPANTGELFF. In DNA form, the CDR3 reads TGTGCCAGCGGGCGTCCGGCGAACACCGGGGAGCTGTTTTTT.

The chain carries TRBV11-2 and TRBJ2-7, with a tentative D call TRBD2 (5 bases). Looked up from germline, CDR1 is SGHAT and CDR2 is FQNNGV. V was shortened by 0 bases and J by 2 bases, with 14 bases between the two germline ends. The CDR3 has 16 amino acids. The CDR3 spells CASSLEWSGNTYEQYF. In nucleotides, the CDR3 is TGTGCCAGCAGCTTAGAATGGTCCGGGAATACCTACGAGCAGTACTTC.

V usage is TRBV6-5 and J usage is TRBJ2-3; TRBD2 matches 7 bases. V trimming: 8 bases; J trimming: 0 bases; junction bases outside the gene matches: 2. The germline V gene encodes CDR1 MNHEY and CDR2 SVGAGI. The CDR3 covers 13 residues. In DNA, the CDR3 is TGTGCCAGCGGGGGAGGGAGCACAGATACGCAGTATTTT. Its protein product is CASGGGSTDTQYF.

This chain uses TRBV28 with TRBJ1-2; perhaps TRBD1 as D (5 bases). CDR1 is MDHEN and CDR2 is SYDVKM in the germline V gene. V shed 5 bases and J shed 4 bases, with 17 bases lying between them. The CDR3 has 15 amino acids. The CDR3 here is CASSPGGEGVYGYTF. DNA of the CDR3: TGTGCCAGCAGTCCCGGGGGGGAAGGCGTCTATGGCTACACCTTC.

The chain carries TRBV9 and TRBJ2-5; D uncertain. TRBJ2-7 matches the DNA end more closely, so the J call is doubtful. This CDR3 region has 13 residues. Germline loops: CDR1 SGDLS, CDR2 YYNGEE. CDR3 DNA sequence: TGTGCCAGCAGCGTCGGGTTCCTCGACGAGCAGTACTTC. Its translation is CASSVGFLDEQYF.

This clone was found a few times. This chain uses TRBV13 with TRBJ2-1, with D possibly TRBD2 on 6 matching bases. V gave up 5 bases and J gave up 10 bases, with 21 bases separating them. The CDR3 consists of 15 residues. In germline, CDR1 is PRHDT, CDR2 FYEKMQ (reference sequence). This CDR3 reads CASSPRPLGRGEQFF. The CDR3 DNA is TGTGCCAGCAGCCCCAGACCCTTGGGGCGGGGCGAGCAGTTCTTC.

This clone was counted between two and nine times. The chain uses TRBV18 and TRBJ2-5; 8 bases fit TRBD1. Germline assignment: CDR1 KGHSH and CDR2 LQKENI. CDR3 length: 15 residues. The trim removed 3 bases at V and 3 bases at J, leaving 6 bases unmatched. CDR3 coding DNA: TGTGCCAGCTCACCTTGGACAGGGCCCGAAGAGACCCAGTACTTC. Translating it yields CASSPWTGPEETQYF.

Concerning this clone itself: At one boundary the junction diverges from the germline segment, which might be a read error. V usage is TRBV7-3 and J usage is TRBJ2-7, with D possibly TRBD1 on 6 matching bases. There are 16 residues in the CDR3. The germline CDR1 and CDR2 sequences are SGHTA and FQGTGA. The CDR3 spells CSSSRRGGGSSYEQYF. The CDR3 DNA reads TGTTCCAGCAGCCGCAGGGGCGGCGGCTCCTCCTACGAGCAGTACTTC.

The chain links TRBV29-1 to TRBJ1-1; perhaps TRBD1 as D (5 bases). Germline V gene data show CDR1 as SQVTM and CDR2 as ANQGSEA. Deletions cut 8 bases from V and 5 bases from J, with 12 bases between. The CDR3 contains 11 residues. CDR3 sequence reads: CSSGGGTEAFF. CDR3 nucleotide sequence: TGCAGCTCGGGGGGAGGGACTGAAGCTTTCTTT.

This chain connects TRBV7-9 to TRBJ2-1, with 8 bases identical to TRBD1. Germline CDR1 SEHNR, CDR2 FQNEAQ (reference sequence). The CDR3 is 14 amino acids. J gave up 8 bases and V 1 base, and 4 bases lay outside the gene matches. CDR3 sequence: CASSLGGQVHEQFF. The CDR3 DNA reads as TGTGCCAGCAGCTTAGGGGGACAGGTACATGAGCAGTTCTTC.

This clone was detected once. J is TRBJ2-7 and V is TRBV4-3; TRBD2 aligns across 8 bases. The CDR3 is made up of 17 amino acids. The V gene end was trimmed by 0 bases and the J gene end by 4 bases; junction bases not matched to a gene: 11. CDR1 and CDR2 (germline): LGHNA, YSLEER. This chain's CDR3 is CASSQDPLGGRRYEQYF. The DNA of the CDR3 is TGCGCCAGCAGCCAAGATCCCCTGGGCGGGAGGAGGTACGAGCAGTACTTC.

This chain connects TRBV5-6 to TRBJ2-3, with TRBD1 identical over 7 bases. The germline gives CDR1 SGHDT, CDR2 YYEEEE. The length of the CDR3 is 14 residues. The V and J ends lost 4 bases and 2 bases, in that order; junction bases with no gene match: 4. Here the CDR3 DNA reads TGTGCCAGCAGCAGGACAGGAGACACAGATACGCAGTATTTT. It encodes CASSRTGDTDTQYF.

This chain connects TRBV2 to TRBJ2-2; 10 bases agree with TRBD2. Germline V gene data show CDR1 as SNHLY and CDR2 as FYNNEI. The CDR3 has 17 residues. J was trimmed by 9 bases and V by 8 bases; bases with no gene match: 18. CDR3 coding DNA: TGTGCCAGCGTCCCCCCGAGGCTAGCGGGAGCGTCCAGGGAGCTGTTTTTT. This codes for CASVPPRLAGASRELFF.

This clone was counted a few times. V gene TRBV2 combines with J gene TRBJ2-5, with TRBD2 as a possible D gene (6 bases). Germline lookup yields CDR1 SNHLY and CDR2 FYNNEI. Trimming removed 1 base from V and 7 bases from J, with 13 bases in between. The CDR3 runs to 14 residues. CDR3 sequence reads: CASSEGSNGGTQYF. Written as DNA, the CDR3 is TGTGCCAGCAGTGAAGGGAGCAACGGGGGGACCCAGTACTTC.

This clone was observed once. The chain uses TRBV11-2 and TRBJ2-3; TRBD2 might be the D (5 bases). V gave up 5 bases and J gave up 4 bases, with 28 bases separating them. The CDR3 runs 19 residues. The germline CDR1 and CDR2 sequences are SGHAT and FQNNGV. This CDR3 is CASSAGVGVSPTVADTQYF. The DNA for the CDR3 is TGTGCCAGCAGCGCCGGCGTCGGGGTCAGCCCCACGGTCGCAGATACGCAGTATTTT.

The V gene is TRBV19, the J gene TRBJ1-2, with 8 bases identical to TRBD1. Germline V gene data show CDR1 as LNHDA and CDR2 as SQIVND (reference sequence). The V segment lost 2 bases and the J segment 3 bases; nucleotides outside the gene matches: 5. The CDR3 sequence is 15 residues long. This CDR3 reads CASSIFAGGDYGYTF. DNA for the CDR3: TGTGCCAGTAGTATATTTGCAGGGGGCGACTATGGCTACACCTTC.

The chain couples TRBV28 to TRBJ2-1, with 7 bases identical to TRBD2. Germline V gene data show CDR1 as MDHEN and CDR2 as SYDVKM. The ends lost 2 bases at V and 10 bases at J; junction bases unmatched: 2. The CDR3 has 12 amino acids. The CDR3 bases are TGTGCCAGCAGTTTACTGGGAGGGGAGCAGTTCTTC. It codes for CASSLLGGEQFF.

The chain is built from TRBV7-8 and TRBJ2-3, with 7 bases fitting TRBD2. The germline CDR1 and CDR2 sequences are SGHVS and FQNEAQ. Germline trimming cut 2 bases from V and 0 bases from J; bases unmatched to any gene: 5. CDR3 size: 16 residues. Written as DNA, the CDR3 is TGTGCCAGCAGCTTAATGGGAGGGATGAGCACAGATACGCAGTATTTT. Translation: CASSLMGGMSTDTQYF.

The chain combines TRBV7-4 with TRBJ2-7; D uncertain. The CDR3 spans 13 residues. Germline CDR1 reads SGHVT; CDR2 reads SQSDAQ. Trimming stripped 6 bases from V and 3 bases from J, with 12 bases between. This chain's CDR3 is CASRLTAFYEQYF. The CDR3 DNA is TGTGCCAGCAGGCTTACAGCCTTCTACGAGCAGTACTTC.